Below are 11 T cell receptor beta chains sequenced from a single sample in a study of T-cell memory formation after mild COVID-19. TCRdb re-analysed the 5' RACE reads in MiXCR, keeping a single row per CDR3 protein. Counted here are 190,000 or so distinct CDR3 sequences, 20% to 25% occurring once; the ten biggest clones make up 23%. The sequencing sample was made of PBMCs or a T cell subset sorted from them (not recorded which). Receptor source: an adult woman who had mild COVID-19 (a few samples of this study predate the infection). Cell type and time point are not known.

This clonotype has a handful of counts. In DNA form, the CDR3 reads TGTGCCAGCAGCCCCCAAAGGGTCAGCGGCTACGAGCAGTACTTC. Its translation: CASSPQRVSGYEQYF. This rearrangement joins TRBV3-1 to TRBJ2-7; D might be TRBD2 (5 bases). CDR1 and CDR2 (germline): LGHDT, YNNKEL (reference sequence). The CDR3 length is 15 residues. Trimming took 4 bases from V and 3 from J, leaving 16 bases between them.

The chain carries TRBV7-9 and TRBJ2-1, with 7 positions matching TRBD1. The CDR3 has 16 residues. Trimming removed 5 bases from V and 2 bases from J; junction bases left unmatched: 9. Germline V CDR1 and CDR2: SEHNR, FQNEAQ (reference sequence). The CDR3 sequence is CASSTSTGRPYNEQFF. The CDR3 region has the DNA TGTGCCAGCAGCACTTCGACAGGGCGCCCCTACAATGAGCAGTTCTTC.

The chain is built from TRBV3-1 and TRBJ2-1, with 9 bases matching TRBD1. The V gene's germline CDR1 is LGHDT and CDR2 YNNKEL (reference sequence). Unmatched junction bases numbered 13, after V lost 1 base and J lost 9 bases. The CDR3 length is 17 residues. The CDR3 DNA reads TGTGCCAGCAGCCAAGGGTCGGCAGGACAGGGGTTCGGTGAGCAGTTCTTC. This codes for CASSQGSAGQGFGEQFF.

The sample holds a few counts of this clonotype. V usage is TRBV7-9 and J usage is TRBJ2-1; D gene ambiguous. Trimming removed 5 bases from V and 1 base from J, with 9 bases in between. The CDR3 totals 14 residues. In germline, CDR1 is SEHNR, CDR2 FQNEAQ (reference sequence). CDR3: CASSPQESYNEQFF. CDR3 coding DNA: TGTGCCAGCAGCCCGCAGGAATCCTACAATGAGCAGTTCTTC.

This chain joins TRBV9 and TRBJ2-7; tentative D call: TRBD1 (5 bases). Germline V CDR1 and CDR2: SGDLS, YYNGEE. With 0 bases removed from V and 3 bases from J, the gap between germline ends came to 13 bases. The CDR3 sequence is 15 residues long. CDR3 DNA: TGTGCCAGCAGCGTAGATAAGGGGCTTTACTACGAGCAGTACTTC. This encodes CASSVDKGLYYEQYF.

Judged by abundance, this clonotype is medium-sized (0.01 to 0.1%). The V and J genes are TRBV28 and TRBJ1-5, with D maybe TRBD1 (6 bases). The CDR3 is 15 residues long. CDR1 is MDHEN, CDR2 SYDVKM, per germline. V was trimmed by 7 bases and J by 6 bases, leaving 19 bases between them. CDR3 in DNA: TGTGCCAGCACCTTAGGATTGCAGGGGAGTCAGCCCCAGCATTTT. Its protein product is CASTLGLQGSQPQHF.

The chain carries TRBV9 and TRBJ1-5, with TRBD1 as a possible D gene (6 bases). Looked up from germline, CDR1 is SGDLS and CDR2 is YYNGEE. The CDR3 is 14 amino acids. V was pared by 0 bases and J by 4 bases, with 8 bases between. CDR3 region: CASSVGGTNQPQHF. As DNA, the CDR3 is TGTGCCAGCAGCGTAGGGGGGACAAATCAGCCCCAGCATTTT.

The chain combines TRBV6-5 with TRBJ1-2; 7 bases fit TRBD1. The CDR3 extends over 13 amino acids. J lost 2 bases, V lost 7 bases, and 4 bases had no gene match. CDR1 and CDR2 (germline): MNHEY, SVGAGI. CDR3 in amino acids: CASISQGNYGYTF. The CDR3 region has the DNA TGTGCCAGCATCTCACAGGGGAACTATGGCTACACCTTC.

Only a few counts were recorded for this clonotype. The chain joins TRBV24-1 to TRBJ2-2; maybe TRBD2 (5 bases). This CDR3 comprises 14 residues. The germline V gene encodes CDR1 KGHDR and CDR2 SFDVKD. Trimming pared 2 bases from V and 6 bases from J, leaving 9 bases between. CDR3 bases: TGTGCCACCAGTGATTGGAGCGGTCCCGGGGAGCTGTTTTTT. It yields the protein CATSDWSGPGELFF.

The CDR3 loop is CASSYGLGTPNTGELFF. The CDR3 DNA is TGTGCCAGCAGTTACGGACTAGGTACCCCCAACACCGGGGAGCTGTTTTTT. This chain links TRBV6-5 with TRBJ2-2, with 7 bases identical to TRBD2. Germline CDR1 and CDR2: MNHEY and SVGAGI. This CDR3 has 17 amino acids. V was clipped by 2 bases and J by 2 bases; unmatched bases: 8.

The V gene is TRBV29-1, the J gene TRBJ2-7; unclear D gene. Germline V lookup: CDR1 SQVTM, CDR2 ANQGSEA. Trimming pared 7 bases from V and 0 bases from J, leaving 13 bases between. The CDR3 is 13 amino acids. In DNA, the CDR3 is TGCAGCGCGCTTGGAACGGACTCCTACGAGCAGTACTTC. Its protein is CSALGTDSYEQYF.